This TCR beta chain comes out of a study of T-cell reconstitution after alpha-beta-depleted transplantation in children (dated by TCRdb to the mid-2010s). General notes on the study: Using TCR repertoire profiling, the study quantitatively followed how T-cell immune reconstitution unfolded in children after TCRalphabeta/CD19-depleted allogeneic hematopoietic cell transplantation. Overall results and qualifications from the work: In some patients, the high TCRbeta diversity seen at day 60 was put down to recipient T cells and intrathymic progenitors that had survived conditioning. The apparently early alphabetaT-cell count recovery about two months after transplant was reportedly dependent on only several hundred rapidly expanded clones derived from non-depleted graft cells. Over the following months the frequencies of hyperexpanded clones went down, and after one year T-cell counts and TCRbeta diversity were mostly credited to newly produced T cells.

To prepare the library, PCR was applied. The sequencer was an Illumina HiSeq 2500. TCR libraries were prepared with molecular barcoding, using unique molecular identifiers to normalize TCRbeta repertoire quantification. Starting from the raw public reads, TCRdb applied fastp trimming at Q25, assembled clones with MiXCR and retained in-frame beta chains. Rows with a matching CDR3 protein are joined into one entry that keeps the most common DNA and genes. The sample table holds about 350,000 distinct CDR3 sequences, of which 15% to 20% were seen once. Just over 40% of the sample lies in the top ten. The germline V gene supplies CDR1 SGHTA and CDR2 FQGNSA. The CDR3 spans 16 residues, from the cysteine through the phenylalanine. Only the CDR3 part of the read is kept: 48 bases, read in frame from the first base. V lost 0 bases and J lost 4 bases, and the count of bases not matched to a germline gene is 4.

There are a few counts of this clonotype. What this receptor recognizes is not known. Base qualities are missing; no much larger clone stands one base away. Interpreted using the paper, the treatment or condition label stands for: allogeneic hematopoietic cell transplantation with graft depleted of TCRalphabeta T cells and CD19 B cells. The children who served as transplant recipients had been given grafts of TCRalphabeta/CD19-depleted allogeneic hematopoietic cells. The sample here was PBMCs, mostly from graft donor cells, taken 360 days after TCRalphabeta/CD19-depleted stem cell transplant. The chain links TRBV7-2 with TRBJ2-3, with 10 central nucleotides matching TRBD2. The TCR sequence derives from a male patient between 2 and 10 years old who had a stem cell transplant for acute lymphoblastic leukemia, so the T cells may come from the graft donor. This receptor has the CDR3 CASSLALAGGADTQYF. In nucleotides, the sequence is TGTGCCAGCAGCTTAGCCTTAGCGGGAGGTGCAGATACGCAGTATTTT.